Listed below are T cell receptor beta chains from one sample, sequenced in a study of blood T cell repertoires in COVID-19. Repertoires were generated with immunoSEQ multiplex PCR, while TCRdb's copy carries only in-frame clones and drops some. The table lists around 180,000 clones, approximately 85% of them singletons. Input material: peripheral blood. Every receptor here comes from a woman older than 75 with acute or convalescent COVID-19. CDR3s leave out the opening cysteine and the closing phenylalanine or tryptophan. The D gene is left open where the match is weak.

J,V,D,CDR3
TRBJ1-2,TRBV2,TRBD1,ASSRAEQGAGGYT
TRBJ2-1,TRBV6-1,TRBD1,ASSQPGQGIHEQF
TRBJ2-7,TRBV5-1,TRBD2,ASSRSPGGSSYEQY
TRBJ1-1,TRBV6-4,-,ASTQERGGDTEAF
TRBJ2-5,TRBV19,TRBD1,ASSIGQGAPSQETQY
TRBJ2-5,TRBV7-2,-,ASSLGYGIGETQY
TRBJ1-2,TRBV6-5,-,ASSYSGSYGYT
TRBJ1-1,TRBV29-1,-,SVARTGDIAEAF
TRBJ2-5,TRBV12-3/TRBV12-4,-,ASSFWQVETQY
TRBJ2-5,TRBV7-8,-,ASSSPGSQETQY
TRBJ1-1,TRBV30,-,AWSSGGSVEAF
TRBJ2-7,TRBV2,-,ASSVYEQY
TRBJ1-3,TRBV7-2,TRBD1,ASSPSIGQGGNTIY
TRBJ2-7,TRBV19,TRBD2,ASSTTSGDYEQY
TRBJ2-7,TRBV5-4,-,ASSTGTIGNEQY
TRBJ2-7,TRBV7-6,TRBD1,ASSPWTGDFYEQY
TRBJ1-6,TRBV6-6,TRBD1,ASSYPGTGVRSPLH
TRBJ2-1,TRBV10-3,-,AISAGGASSYNEQF
TRBJ2-2,TRBV6-1,-,ASSEARVGTGELF
TRBJ2-7,TRBV5-1,TRBD1,ASSSGTGDNYEQY
TRBJ1-2,TRBV2,-,ASSDWGVRDGYT
TRBJ1-2,TRBV6-1,TRBD1,ASSDTTGVSFYGYT
TRBJ2-3,TRBV18,-,ASSPRREDTQY
TRBJ1-2,TRBV4-3,TRBD1,ASSRGQDYGYT
TRBJ1-1,TRBV6-6,-,ASTLRTGNTEAF
TRBJ1-1,TRBV5-1,-,ASSLAVGQNTEAF
TRBJ1-1,TRBV19,-,ASSFRGLGTEAF
TRBJ1-5,TRBV6-6,-,ASRGQPLGGNQPQH
TRBJ2-6,TRBV19,-,ASSMTVPGANVLT
TRBJ1-6,TRBV14,-,ASSQRGESPLH
TRBJ1-5,TRBV7-9,TRBD1,ASSDGWTGQNQPQH
TRBJ2-3,TRBV19,-,ASSISSADTQY
TRBJ2-7,TRBV19,-,ASSQARGSYEQY
TRBJ1-6,TRBV19,-,ASSMTALSNSPLH
TRBJ1-6,TRBV9,-,ASSVGPINSPLH
TRBJ1-1,TRBV11-2,TRBD1,ASSLDRGQGSTEAF
TRBJ1-6,TRBV7-9,-,ASSQGRADSPLH
TRBJ1-3,TRBV2,-,ASRAGAQGNTIY
TRBJ1-3,TRBV5-5,-,ASSPQSPGSGNTIY
TRBJ1-5,TRBV21-1,-,ASSPPGTGDLKPQH
TRBJ2-7,TRBV6-4,-,ASSAAGGAGEQY
TRBJ1-3,TRBV7-2,-,ASSSRAGGNTIY
TRBJ2-3,TRBV29-1,-,SGTDHFNTQY
TRBJ2-7,TRBV5-1,-,ASSRESEQY
TRBJ2-7,TRBV7-9,TRBD2,ASSSPGLAVSYEQY
TRBJ1-4,TRBV5-1,-,ASSRNGQLGTNEKLF
TRBJ1-1,TRBV19,TRBD1,ASSITGTAMNTEAF
TRBJ2-2,TRBV6-4,TRBD1,ASSARGPNTGELF
TRBJ2-4,TRBV4-1,TRBD2,ASSQDPGLATDIQY
TRBJ1-2,TRBV18,TRBD1,ASSPTGDRNYGYT
TRBJ2-7,TRBV6-5,-,ASVRGGAYEQY
TRBJ2-7,TRBV5-6,-,ASSFDKSLREQY
TRBJ2-4,TRBV21-1,-,ASSKFRLRDRGHKNIQY
TRBJ2-3,TRBV11-2,-,ASSFSRRADTQY